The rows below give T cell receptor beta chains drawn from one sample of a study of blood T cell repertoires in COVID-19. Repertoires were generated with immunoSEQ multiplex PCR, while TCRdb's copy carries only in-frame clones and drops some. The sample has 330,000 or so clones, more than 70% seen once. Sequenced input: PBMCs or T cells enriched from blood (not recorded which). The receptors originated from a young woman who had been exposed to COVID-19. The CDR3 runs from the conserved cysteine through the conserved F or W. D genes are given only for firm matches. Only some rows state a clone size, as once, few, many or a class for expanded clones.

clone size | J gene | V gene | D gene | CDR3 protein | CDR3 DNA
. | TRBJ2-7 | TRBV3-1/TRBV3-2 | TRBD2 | CASSPLSGSLEQYF | TGTGCCAGCAGCCCCCTCAGCGGGAGCCTCGAGCAGTACTTC
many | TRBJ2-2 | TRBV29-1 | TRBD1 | CSAKPGQGTGELFF | TGCAGCGCTAAACCGGGACAGGGGACCGGGGAGCTGTTTTTT
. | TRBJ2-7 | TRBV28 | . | CASSLVGVYEQYF | TGTGCCAGCAGTTTAGTGGGAGTCTACGAGCAGTACTTC
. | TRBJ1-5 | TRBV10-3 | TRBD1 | CAISTSRDRVPQHF | TGTGCCATCAGTACCTCCCGGGACAGGGTTCCCCAGCATTTT
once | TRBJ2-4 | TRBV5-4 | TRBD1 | CASSSADRADIQYF | TGTGCCAGCAGCTCGGCGGACAGGGCAGACATTCAGTACTTC
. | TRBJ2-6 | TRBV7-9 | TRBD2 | CASSAGTSGWDGANVLTF | TGTGCCAGCAGCGCCGGGACTAGCGGATGGGATGGGGCCAACGTCCTGACTTTC
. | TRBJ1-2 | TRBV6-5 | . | CATGQRDGYTF | TGTGCCACCGGACAGAGAGATGGCTACACCTTC
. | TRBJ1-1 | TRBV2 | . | CASSGYTGNTEAFF | TGTGCCAGCAGTGGCTATACAGGGAACACTGAAGCTTTCTTT
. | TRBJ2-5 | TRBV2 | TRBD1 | CASTQRGTGLETQYF | TGTGCCAGCACTCAGAGGGGGACAGGGCTGGAGACCCAGTACTTC
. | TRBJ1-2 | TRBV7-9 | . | CASFDRIKVKEDGYTF | TGTGCCAGCTTCGACAGGATAAAGGTCAAAGAAGATGGCTACACCTTC
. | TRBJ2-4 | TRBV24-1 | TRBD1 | CATSDKAGGRNIQYF | TGTGCCACCAGTGATAAGGCAGGGGGTAGAAACATTCAGTACTTC
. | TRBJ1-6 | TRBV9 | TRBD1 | CASTRTGADNSPLHF | TGTGCCAGCACCAGGACAGGCGCCGATAATTCACCCCTCCACTTT
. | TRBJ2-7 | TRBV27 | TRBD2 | CASSLRVPAGGLPEQYF | TGTGCCAGCAGTTTAAGGGTGCCCGCGGGAGGACTGCCCGAGCAGTACTTC
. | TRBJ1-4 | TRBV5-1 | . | CASSRTGITNEKLFF | TGCGCCAGCAGCAGAACAGGGATAACTAATGAAAAACTGTTTTTT
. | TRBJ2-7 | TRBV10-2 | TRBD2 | CASNPTSSAYEQYF | TGCGCCAGCAACCCGACTAGCTCGGCGTACGAGCAGTACTTC
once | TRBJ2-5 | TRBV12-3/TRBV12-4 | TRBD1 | CASGTAGETQYF | TGTGCCAGCGGGACAGCTGGGGAGACCCAGTACTTC
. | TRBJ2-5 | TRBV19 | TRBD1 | CASSPGTGTMTQYF | TGTGCCAGTAGTCCCGGGACAGGGACGATGACCCAGTACTTC
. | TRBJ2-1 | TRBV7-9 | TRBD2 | CASSRPGTSGYNEQFF | TGTGCCAGCAGCCGTCCCGGGACTAGCGGATACAATGAGCAGTTCTTC
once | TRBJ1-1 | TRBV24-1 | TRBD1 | CATSDPRTGNTEAFF | TGTGCCACCAGTGATCCCAGGACAGGGAACACTGAAGCTTTCTTT
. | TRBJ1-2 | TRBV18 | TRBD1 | CASSLNRPGTGDYGYTF | TGTGCCAGCTCGCTTAACAGACCCGGGACAGGGGACTATGGCTACACCTTC
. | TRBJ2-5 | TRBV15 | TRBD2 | CATRGAWGLAGGETQYF | TGTGCCACCCGAGGTGCTTGGGGACTAGCGGGAGGCGAGACCCAGTACTTC
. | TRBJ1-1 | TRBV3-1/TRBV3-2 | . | CASSQYGTRGVGSTEAFF | TGTGCCAGCAGCCAATACGGCACGAGGGGCGTCGGGAGCACTGAAGCTTTCTTT
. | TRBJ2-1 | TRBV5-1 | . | CASSLQLAYNEQFF | TGCGCCAGCAGCTTGCAACTAGCTTACAATGAGCAGTTCTTC
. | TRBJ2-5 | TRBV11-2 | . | CASSFTEGETQYF | TGTGCCAGCAGCTTCACGGAGGGAGAGACCCAGTACTTC
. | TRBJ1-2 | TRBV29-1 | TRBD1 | CSSHSGTVSNYGYTF | TGCAGCTCGCACTCCGGGACAGTGTCAAACTATGGCTACACCTTC
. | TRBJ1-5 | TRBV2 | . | CASRLQGQGQPQHF | TGTGCCAGCAGACTACAGGGCCAGGGTCAGCCCCAGCATTTT
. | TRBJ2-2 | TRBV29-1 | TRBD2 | CSGDYRGTGELFF | TGCAGCGGGGACTATCGGGGCACCGGGGAGCTGTTTTTT
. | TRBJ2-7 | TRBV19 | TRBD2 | CASTQGVAGVGEQYF | TGTGCCAGTACCCAAGGGGTAGCGGGAGTGGGGGAGCAGTACTTC
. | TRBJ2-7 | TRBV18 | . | CASSLLRDSLLGGYF | TGTGCCAGCTCACTGCTCCGGGACAGTCTTCTCGGGGGGTACTTC
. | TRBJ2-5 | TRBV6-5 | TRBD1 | CASRIGTGYQETQYF | TGTGCCAGCAGGATCGGGACAGGGTACCAAGAGACCCAGTACTTC
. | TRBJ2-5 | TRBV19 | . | CASSIDNKGGETQYF | TGTGCCAGTAGTATAGATAACAAGGGGGGGGAGACCCAGTACTTC
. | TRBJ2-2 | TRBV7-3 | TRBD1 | CASSLNGQGGAGELFF | TGTGCCAGCAGCTTAAACGGACAGGGAGGCGCCGGGGAGCTGTTTTTT
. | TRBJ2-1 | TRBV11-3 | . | CASSLGALQFF | TGTGCCAGCAGCTTAGGGGCCCTGCAGTTCTTC
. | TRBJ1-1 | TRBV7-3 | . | CASSLAMNTEAFF | TGTGCCAGCAGCTTAGCTATGAACACTGAAGCTTTCTTT